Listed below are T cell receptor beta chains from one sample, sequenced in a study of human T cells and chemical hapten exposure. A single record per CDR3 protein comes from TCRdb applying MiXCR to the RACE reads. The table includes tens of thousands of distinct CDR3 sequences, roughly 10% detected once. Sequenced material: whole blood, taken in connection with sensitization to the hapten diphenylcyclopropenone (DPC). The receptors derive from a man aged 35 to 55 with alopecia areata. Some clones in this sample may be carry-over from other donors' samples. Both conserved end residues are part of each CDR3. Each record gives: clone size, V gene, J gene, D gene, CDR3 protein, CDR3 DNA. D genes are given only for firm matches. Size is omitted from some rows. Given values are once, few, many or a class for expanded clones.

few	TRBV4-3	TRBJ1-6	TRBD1	CASSRRTGYSPLHF	TGCGCCAGCAGCCGTCGGACAGGGTATTCACCCCTCCACTTT
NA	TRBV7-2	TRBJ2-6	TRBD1	CASSLTGTGGAPGANVLTF	TGTGCCAGCAGCCTCACCGGGACAGGGGGCGCCCCCGGGGCCAACGTCCTGACTTTC
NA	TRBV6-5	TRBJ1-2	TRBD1	CASSYRSRGTGFYGHTF	TGTGCCAGCAGTTACCGGAGTCGGGGGACAGGTTTCTATGGCCACACCTTC
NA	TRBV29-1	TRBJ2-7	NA	CRGTGYPYEQYF	TGCAGAGGTACAGGGTACCCCTACGAGCAGTACTTC
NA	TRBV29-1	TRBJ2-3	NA	CSVSWLIDTQYF	TGCAGCGTTAGTTGGCTTATAGATACGCAGTATTTT
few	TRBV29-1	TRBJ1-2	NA	CSVEGGGDYGYTF	TGCAGCGTTGAGGGAGGGGGAGACTATGGCTACACCTTC
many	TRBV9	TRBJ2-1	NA	CASSPGGGSSYNEQFF	TGTGCCAGCAGCCCCGGTGGCGGTAGCTCCTACAATGAGCAGTTCTTC
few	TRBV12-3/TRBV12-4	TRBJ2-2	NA	CASSSGTGELFF	TGTGCCAGCAGTTCCGGGACCGGGGAGCTGTTTTTT
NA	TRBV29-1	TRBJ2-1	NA	CSVRVGPNEQFF	TGCAGCGTCAGAGTGGGGCCCAATGAGCAGTTCTTC
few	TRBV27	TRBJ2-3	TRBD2	CASSWEREPHGGTQYF	TGTGCCAGCAGTTGGGAGCGGGAGCCCCACGGGGGTACGCAGTATTTT
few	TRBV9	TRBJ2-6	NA	CASSVDSVGVLTF	TGTGCCAGCAGCGTGGACTCCGTCGGCGTCCTGACTTTC
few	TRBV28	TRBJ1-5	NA	CASSFLAGSQPQHF	TGTGCCAGCAGTTTTCTGGCAGGGAGTCAGCCCCAGCATTTT
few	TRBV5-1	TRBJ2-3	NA	CASSLASSSSDTQYF	TGCGCCAGCAGCTTGGCATCTAGTTCGTCAGATACGCAGTATTTT
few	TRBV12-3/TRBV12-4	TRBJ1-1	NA	CASSPVTPQGTEAFF	TGTGCCAGCAGTCCCGTCACCCCCCAGGGCACTGAAGCTTTCTTT
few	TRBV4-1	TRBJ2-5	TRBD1	CASSQWTGEETQYF	TGCGCCAGCAGCCAATGGACAGGGGAAGAGACCCAGTACTTC
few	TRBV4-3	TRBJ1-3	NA	CASSQEGGRPIYF	TGCGCCAGCAGCCAAGAGGGCGGCCGCCCCATATATTTT
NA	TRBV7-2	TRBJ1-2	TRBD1	CASSSRGRDGYTF	TGTGCCAGCAGCTCGAGGGGGCGCGATGGCTACACCTTC
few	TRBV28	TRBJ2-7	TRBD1	CASSSLRTGTAPF	TGTGCCAGCAGTTCGTTGCGAACCGGGACAGCTCCTTTC
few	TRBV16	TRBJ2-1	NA	CASSQYNEQFF	TGTGCCAGCAGCCAATACAATGAGCAGTTCTTC
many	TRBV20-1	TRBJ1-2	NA	CSARDPLDGSEGCYTF	TGCAGTGCTAGAGACCCCCTTGATGGCAGCGAGGGATGCTACACCTTC
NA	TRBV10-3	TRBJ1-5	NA	CANSDSGQDQPQHF	TGTGCCAACAGTGACTCCGGACAAGATCAGCCCCAGCATTTT
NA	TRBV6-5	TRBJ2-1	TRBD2	CASRRGLAGGGEQFF	TGTGCCAGCAGACGGGGACTAGCGGGAGGAGGTGAGCAGTTCTTC
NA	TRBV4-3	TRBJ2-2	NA	CASSQDARTVAGELFF	TGCGCCAGCAGCCAAGATGCCAGGACGGTAGCCGGGGAGCTGTTTTTT